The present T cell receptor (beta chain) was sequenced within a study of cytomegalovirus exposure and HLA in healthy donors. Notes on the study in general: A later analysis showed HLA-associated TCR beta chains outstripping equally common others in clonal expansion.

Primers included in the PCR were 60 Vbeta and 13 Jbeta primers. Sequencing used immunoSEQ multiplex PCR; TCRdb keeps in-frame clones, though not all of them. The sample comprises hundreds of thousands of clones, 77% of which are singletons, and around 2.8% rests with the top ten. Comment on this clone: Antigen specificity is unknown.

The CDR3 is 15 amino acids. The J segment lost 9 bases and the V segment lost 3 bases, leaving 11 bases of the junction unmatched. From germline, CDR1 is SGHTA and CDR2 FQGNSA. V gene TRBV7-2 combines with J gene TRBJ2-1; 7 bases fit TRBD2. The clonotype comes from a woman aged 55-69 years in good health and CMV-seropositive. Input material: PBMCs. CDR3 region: CASSLGLSAPAEQFF. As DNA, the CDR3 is TGTGCCAGCAGCTTGGGACTAAGCGCCCCCGCTGAGCAGTTCTTC.